This T cell receptor (beta chain) was identified in a study of blood T cell repertoires in COVID-19. The table lists this clone with a count of one. Original methodology: Reference gene primers were amplified, and this amplification served to estimate nucleated cell counts. This table comes from immunoSEQ multiplex PCR, and its TCRdb copy is limited to in-frame clones, with some not included. The D gene and trimming were derived from the DNA, and the V and J assignments and clone size from that table. The data hold roughly 300,000 clones, with around 80% observed a single time. The clonotype was recovered from a woman in her 50s with acute or convalescent COVID-19. Input material: peripheral blood.

The CDR3 spells CASKEQLNTEAFF. The CDR3 coding sequence is TGCGCCAGCAAAGAACAGCTGAACACTGAAGCTTTCTTT. The rearrangement uses TRBV5-1 and TRBJ1-1; D gene unclear. CDR1 SGHRS and CDR2 YFSETQ come from the germline V gene. Trimming took off 6 bases at V and 0 bases at J, with 9 bases between the two ends. This CDR3 region has 13 residues.